The TCR beta chain described here comes from a study of Graves' ophthalmopathy and Graves' hyperthyroidism. Amplification of TCR beta CDR3 regions used RNA transcripts. Second-round multiplex PCR followed a first-round RT-PCR using HTBI primers. TCRdb independently ran MiXCR on the multiplex PCR reads; one entry per CDR3 protein. The sample holds some 390,000 distinct CDR3 sequences; approximately 20% are singletons and the top ten take about 1.4%. Certain patients were not enrolled. These were patients with other autoimmune diseases, uncontrolled infections, pregnancy or lactation. The PBMCs used were ones drawn from 7.5 to 10 ml of fresh peripheral blood. Germline-derived CDR1 and CDR2 are MGHRA and YSYEKL. This CDR3 has 12 residues. V was cut by 1 base and J by 5 bases, with 5 bases left in between. Broader study findings: With a specificity of roughly 72% and a sensitivity of 70.59%, the model predicted ophthalmopathy progression.

This clonotype occurred many times. Antigen unknown. The sample comprised peripheral blood. This receptor was taken from a woman aged 18-29 years with Graves' ophthalmopathy. V usage is TRBV4-1 and J usage is TRBJ1-2; D is unresolved. The CDR3 bases are TGCGCCAGCAGCCAAGGCGTTTATGGCTACACCTTC. It codes for CASSQGVYGYTF.